The present entry profiles one TCR beta chain with its context. Antigen specificity is unknown. The sample originates from a study of response to subunit inactivated influenza vaccine. TCRdb reanalysed the RT-PCR reads using MiXCR and keeps one entry per CDR3 protein. The sample includes about 540,000 distinct CDR3 sequences, less than 25% of them seen just once. Whole-study results and caveats: The authors put forward the suggestion that each seasonal influenza vaccination may bring in only a limited number of new T cells.

Trimming removed 5 bases from V and 9 bases from J; junction bases left unmatched: 16. Germline-derived CDR1 and CDR2 are SGHTA and FQGNSA. This CDR3 has 17 residues. The same sample was also studied in work on T cells expressing NK-cell markers. That source notes: 5'RACE template switching with UMIs generated TCR beta cDNA. Most of the eight sequenced donors tested HCMV-seropositive; one tested seronegative. In a group of several donors, dominant NKG2C+ clonotypes represented about 1.0-8% of CD8+ T cells. Also leading the CD3+CD56-NKG2C+ fraction in several donors were these clonotypes.

The source material was CD4+ T cells sorted from PBMCs, sampled 11 to 12 days after vaccination. This receptor was obtained from a man aged 50 to 60 who received an inactivated influenza vaccine. The chain carries TRBV7-2 and TRBJ1-6; 7 nucleotides line up with TRBD1. In DNA, the CDR3 is TGTGCCAGCAGCCAAAAAGACAGGGCGGCCTTTTCTTCACCCCTCCACTTT. Translation gives CASSQKDRAAFSSPLHF.